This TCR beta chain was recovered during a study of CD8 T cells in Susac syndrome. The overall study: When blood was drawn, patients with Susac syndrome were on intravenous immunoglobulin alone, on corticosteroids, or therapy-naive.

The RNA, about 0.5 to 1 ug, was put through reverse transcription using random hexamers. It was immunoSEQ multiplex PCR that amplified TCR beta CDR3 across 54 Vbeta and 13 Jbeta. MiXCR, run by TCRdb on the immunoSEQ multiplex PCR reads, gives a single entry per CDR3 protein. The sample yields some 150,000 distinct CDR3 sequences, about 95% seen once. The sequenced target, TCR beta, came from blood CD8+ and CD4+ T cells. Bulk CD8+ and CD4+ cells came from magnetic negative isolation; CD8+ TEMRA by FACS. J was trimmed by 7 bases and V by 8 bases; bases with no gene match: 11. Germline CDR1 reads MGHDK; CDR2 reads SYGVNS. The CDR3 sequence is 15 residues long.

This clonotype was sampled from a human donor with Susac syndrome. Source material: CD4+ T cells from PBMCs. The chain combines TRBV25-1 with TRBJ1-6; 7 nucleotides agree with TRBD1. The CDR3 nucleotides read TGTGCCAGCCGGGGCCGAGACAGGGAAAATTCACCCCTCCACTTT. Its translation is CASRGRDRENSPLHF. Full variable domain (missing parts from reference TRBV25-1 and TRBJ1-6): EADIYQTPRYLVIGTGKKITLECSQTMGHDKMYWYQQDPGMELHLIHYSYGVNSTEKGDLSSESTVSRIRTEHFPLTLESARPSHTSQYLCASRGRDRENSPLHFGNGTRLTVT.